These T cell receptor beta chains were read from a single sample in a study of blood T cell repertoires in COVID-19. Produced via immunoSEQ multiplex PCR; TCRdb's table is partial and in-frame only. The table records 80,000 to 100,000 clones, approximately 74% of them present only once. Sample: peripheral blood. These receptors all come from a man between 65 and 85 years old with COVID-19, enrolled during active disease. CDR3s include the opening cysteine and the closing phenylalanine or tryptophan. Fields, in order: clone size, D gene, V gene, J gene, CDR3 DNA, CDR3 protein. The D gene is left open where the match is weak. Clone size is shown for a subset of rows, as once, few, many or a class of expanded clone.

clone_size: NA
d_call: NA
v_call: TRBV27
j_call: TRBJ2-3
cdr3_nt: TGTGCCAGCAGTGGACTACTTAGCACAGATACGCAGTATTTT
cdr3_aa: CASSGLLSTDTQYF

clone_size: few
d_call: TRBD1
v_call: TRBV19
j_call: TRBJ2-6
cdr3_nt: TGTGCCAGTAGTATTTGGACAGGGAAGGCCAACGTCCTGACTTTC
cdr3_aa: CASSIWTGKANVLTF

clone_size: NA
d_call: TRBD1
v_call: TRBV3-1/TRBV3-2
j_call: TRBJ1-2
cdr3_nt: TGTGCCAGCAGCCAAACGTTATTGGACAGGAGAAAAGGCTACACCTTC
cdr3_aa: CASSQTLLDRRKGYTF

clone_size: NA
d_call: NA
v_call: TRBV5-1
j_call: TRBJ2-1
cdr3_nt: TGCGCCAGCAGCCCCGCCCCTCTGATAGACAATGAGCAGTTCTTC
cdr3_aa: CASSPAPLIDNEQFF

clone_size: NA
d_call: NA
v_call: TRBV5-4
j_call: TRBJ2-3
cdr3_nt: TGTGCCAGCAGCCCGGGATCCACAGATACGCAGTATTTT
cdr3_aa: CASSPGSTDTQYF

clone_size: once
d_call: TRBD1
v_call: TRBV7-2
j_call: TRBJ1-4
cdr3_nt: TGTGCCAGCAGCTTATATCAGGGGGGTGAAAAACTGTTTTTT
cdr3_aa: CASSLYQGGEKLFF

clone_size: NA
d_call: NA
v_call: TRBV7-7
j_call: TRBJ2-5
cdr3_nt: TGTGCTAGCAGCTTAGCCCACGGCCAAGAGACCCAGTACTTC
cdr3_aa: CASSLAHGQETQYF

clone_size: once
d_call: NA
v_call: TRBV9
j_call: TRBJ2-5
cdr3_nt: TGTGCCAGCAGCGTTCGAGGATTGGAGACCCAGTACTTC
cdr3_aa: CASSVRGLETQYF

clone_size: NA
d_call: NA
v_call: TRBV4-2
j_call: TRBJ1-5
cdr3_nt: TGTGCCAGCAGCAAACAGGACCAGCCCCAGCATTTT
cdr3_aa: CASSKQDQPQHF

clone_size: NA
d_call: NA
v_call: TRBV19
j_call: TRBJ1-5
cdr3_nt: TGTGCCAGTAGTAATAAGTCAGGGAGGAACAATCAGCCCCAGCATTTT
cdr3_aa: CASSNKSGRNNQPQHF

clone_size: NA
d_call: TRBD1
v_call: TRBV5-6
j_call: TRBJ2-7
cdr3_nt: TGTGCCAGCAGCTTGGATGGACAGGGGGCGCTTGAGCAGTACTTC
cdr3_aa: CASSLDGQGALEQYF

clone_size: NA
d_call: TRBD1
v_call: TRBV20-1
j_call: TRBJ2-7
cdr3_nt: TGCAGTGCTAGTATTAAGCCCAGGGGGCGAACATACGAGCAGTACTTC
cdr3_aa: CSASIKPRGRTYEQYF

clone_size: NA
d_call: TRBD1
v_call: TRBV5-1
j_call: TRBJ2-7
cdr3_nt: TGCGCCAGCAGCCCGATCGGACAGGGCTACGAGCAGTACTTC
cdr3_aa: CASSPIGQGYEQYF

clone_size: NA
d_call: TRBD1
v_call: TRBV3-1/TRBV3-2
j_call: TRBJ1-2
cdr3_nt: TGTGCCAGCAGCCAAGGGTCGACAAGGGGGCCTGACACCTTC
cdr3_aa: CASSQGSTRGPDTF

clone_size: NA
d_call: NA
v_call: TRBV6-2/TRBV6-3
j_call: TRBJ2-7
cdr3_nt: TGTGCCAGCAGTTACTATAGCGCCGAGCAGTACTTC
cdr3_aa: CASSYYSAEQYF

clone_size: NA
d_call: NA
v_call: TRBV2
j_call: TRBJ1-5
cdr3_nt: TGTGCCACAAGAGGGGAGGGCAATCAGCCCCAGCATTTT
cdr3_aa: CATRGEGNQPQHF

clone_size: NA
d_call: NA
v_call: TRBV5-1
j_call: TRBJ2-3
cdr3_nt: TGCGCCAGCAGCTTCAGGAGTGGACTTAGCACAGATACGCAGTATTTT
cdr3_aa: CASSFRSGLSTDTQYF

clone_size: few
d_call: NA
v_call: TRBV4-2
j_call: TRBJ2-7
cdr3_nt: TGTGCCAGCAGCCAAGCTGGACAGCCGGCCGAGCAGTACTTC
cdr3_aa: CASSQAGQPAEQYF

clone_size: NA
d_call: TRBD1
v_call: TRBV30
j_call: TRBJ1-2
cdr3_nt: TGTGCCTGGAGTCGAGGGACAGGGGGGGACTATGGCTACACCTTC
cdr3_aa: CAWSRGTGGDYGYTF

clone_size: NA
d_call: NA
v_call: TRBV24-1
j_call: TRBJ2-1
cdr3_nt: TGTGCCACCCTCGGGACACCATACAATGAGCAGTTCTTC
cdr3_aa: CATLGTPYNEQFF

clone_size: NA
d_call: TRBD1
v_call: TRBV3-1/TRBV3-2
j_call: TRBJ2-6
cdr3_nt: TGTGCCAGCAGACGTACAGGGGGCCCTGGGGCCAACGTCCTGACTTTC
cdr3_aa: CASRRTGGPGANVLTF

clone_size: once
d_call: TRBD1
v_call: TRBV25-1
j_call: TRBJ1-2
cdr3_nt: TGTGCCAGCAGTGAGAGAAATGGGTGGACAGGACATAACTTC
cdr3_aa: CASSERNGWTGHNF